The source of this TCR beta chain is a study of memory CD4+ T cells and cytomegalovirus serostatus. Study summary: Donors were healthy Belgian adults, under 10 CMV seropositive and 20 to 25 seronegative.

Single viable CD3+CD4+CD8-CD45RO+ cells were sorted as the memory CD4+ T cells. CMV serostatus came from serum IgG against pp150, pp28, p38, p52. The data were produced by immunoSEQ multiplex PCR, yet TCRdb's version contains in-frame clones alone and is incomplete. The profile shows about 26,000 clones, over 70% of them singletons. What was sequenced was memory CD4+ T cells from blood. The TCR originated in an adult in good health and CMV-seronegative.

The CDR3 nucleotides are TGTGCCAGCAGCTCCCCTATAGGGGGGAGCTCCTACAATGAGCAGTTCTTC. Translated: CASSSPIGGSSYNEQFF. This rearrangement joins TRBV7-8 to TRBJ2-1; either TRBD1 or TRBD2 may supply D (6 bases each). Germline loops: CDR1 SGHVS, CDR2 FQNEAQ. The CDR3 runs to 17 residues. V lost 4 bases and J 0 bases, leaving 16 bases between the germline ends.